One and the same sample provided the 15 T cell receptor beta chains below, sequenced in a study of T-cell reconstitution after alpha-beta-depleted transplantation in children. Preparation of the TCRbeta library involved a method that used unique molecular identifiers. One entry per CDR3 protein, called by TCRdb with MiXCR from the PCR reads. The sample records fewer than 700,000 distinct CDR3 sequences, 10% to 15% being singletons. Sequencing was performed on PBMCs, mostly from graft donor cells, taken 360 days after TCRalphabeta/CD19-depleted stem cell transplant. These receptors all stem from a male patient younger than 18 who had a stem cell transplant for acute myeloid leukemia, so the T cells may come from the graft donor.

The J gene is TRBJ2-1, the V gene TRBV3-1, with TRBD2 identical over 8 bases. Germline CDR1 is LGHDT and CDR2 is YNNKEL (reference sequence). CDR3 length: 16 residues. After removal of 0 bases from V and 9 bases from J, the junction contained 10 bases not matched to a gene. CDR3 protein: CASSQDYGLAIGEQFF. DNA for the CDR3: TGTGCCAGCAGCCAAGATTACGGACTAGCCATAGGTGAGCAGTTCTTC.

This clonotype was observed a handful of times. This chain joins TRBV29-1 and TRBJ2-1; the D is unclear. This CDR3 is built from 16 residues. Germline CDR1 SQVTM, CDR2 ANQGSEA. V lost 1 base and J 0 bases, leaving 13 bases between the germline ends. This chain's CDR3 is CSVEGLPPNSYNEQFF. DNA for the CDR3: TGCAGCGTTGAAGGACTTCCTCCTAACTCCTACAATGAGCAGTTCTTC.

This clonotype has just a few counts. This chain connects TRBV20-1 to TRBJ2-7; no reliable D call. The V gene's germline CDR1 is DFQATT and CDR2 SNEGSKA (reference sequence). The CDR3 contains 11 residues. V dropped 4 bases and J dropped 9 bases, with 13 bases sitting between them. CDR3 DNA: TGCAGTGCTATCACACCCGTCGGGCAGTACTTC. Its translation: CSAITPVGQYF.

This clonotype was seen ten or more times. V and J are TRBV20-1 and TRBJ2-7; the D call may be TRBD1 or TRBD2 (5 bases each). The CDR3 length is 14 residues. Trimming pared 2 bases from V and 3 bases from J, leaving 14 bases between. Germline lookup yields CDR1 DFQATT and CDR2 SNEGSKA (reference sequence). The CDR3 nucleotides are TGCAGTGCTAGAAGGTATGGGGGAGTCTACGAGCAGTACTTC. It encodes CSARRYGGVYEQYF.

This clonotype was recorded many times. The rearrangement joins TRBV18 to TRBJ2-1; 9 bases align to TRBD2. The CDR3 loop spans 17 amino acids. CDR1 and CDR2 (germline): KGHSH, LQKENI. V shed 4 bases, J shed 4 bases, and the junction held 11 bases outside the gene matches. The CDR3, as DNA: TGTGCCAGCTCACTCTCTTTAGCGGGAGATGCGTACAATGAGCAGTTCTTC. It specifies CASSLSLAGDAYNEQFF.

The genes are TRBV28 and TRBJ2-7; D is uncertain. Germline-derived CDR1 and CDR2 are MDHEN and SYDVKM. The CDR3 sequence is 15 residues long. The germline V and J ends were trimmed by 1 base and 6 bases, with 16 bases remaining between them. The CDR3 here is CASSLFGARPGEQYF. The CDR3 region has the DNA TGTGCCAGCAGTTTATTTGGCGCAAGACCGGGCGAGCAGTACTTC.

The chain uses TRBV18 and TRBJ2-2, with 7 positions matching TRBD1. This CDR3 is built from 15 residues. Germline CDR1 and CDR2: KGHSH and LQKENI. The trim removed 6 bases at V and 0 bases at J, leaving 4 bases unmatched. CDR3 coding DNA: TGTGCCAGCTCTCCCGACAGGGCGAACACCGGGGAGCTGTTTTTT. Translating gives CASSPDRANTGELFF.

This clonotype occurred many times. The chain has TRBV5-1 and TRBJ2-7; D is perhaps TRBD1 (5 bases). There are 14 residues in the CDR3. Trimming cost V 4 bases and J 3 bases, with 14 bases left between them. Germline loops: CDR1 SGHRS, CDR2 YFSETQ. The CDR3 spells CASSPDGRVYEQYF. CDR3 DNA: TGCGCCAGCAGCCCGGACGGCAGGGTCTACGAGCAGTACTTC.

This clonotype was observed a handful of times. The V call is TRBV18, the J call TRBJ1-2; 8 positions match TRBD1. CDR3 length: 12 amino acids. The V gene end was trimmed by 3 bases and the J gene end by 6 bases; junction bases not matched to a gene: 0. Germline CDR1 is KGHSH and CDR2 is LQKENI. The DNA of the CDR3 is TGTGCCAGCTCACCGACAGGGGATGGCTACACCTTC. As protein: CASSPTGDGYTF.

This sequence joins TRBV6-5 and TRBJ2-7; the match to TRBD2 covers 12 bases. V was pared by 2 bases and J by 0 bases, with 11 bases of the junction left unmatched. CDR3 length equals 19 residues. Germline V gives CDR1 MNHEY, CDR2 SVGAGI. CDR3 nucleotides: TGTGCCAGCAGTTACGGACAGTCCTGGACTAGCGGGACCTCCTACGAGCAGTACTTC. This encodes CASSYGQSWTSGTSYEQYF.

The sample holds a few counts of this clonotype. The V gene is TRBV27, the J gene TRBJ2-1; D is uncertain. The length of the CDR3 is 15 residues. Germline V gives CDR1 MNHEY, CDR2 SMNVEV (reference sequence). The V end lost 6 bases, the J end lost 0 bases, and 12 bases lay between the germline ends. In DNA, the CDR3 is TGTGCCAGCAGCCCCAAGGAAAGCTCCTACAATGAGCAGTTCTTC. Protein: CASSPKESSYNEQFF.

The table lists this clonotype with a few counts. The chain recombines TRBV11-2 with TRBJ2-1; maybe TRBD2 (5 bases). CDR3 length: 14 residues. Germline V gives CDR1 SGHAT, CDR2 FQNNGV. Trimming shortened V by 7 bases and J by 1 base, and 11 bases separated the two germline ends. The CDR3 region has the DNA TGTGCCAGCATCCTTAGGGAGTCCTACAATGAGCAGTTCTTC. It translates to CASILRESYNEQFF.

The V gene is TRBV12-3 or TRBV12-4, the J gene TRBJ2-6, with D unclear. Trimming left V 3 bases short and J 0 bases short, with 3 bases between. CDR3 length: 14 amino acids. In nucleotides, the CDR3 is TGTGCCAGCAGTTTTCTCTCTGGGGCCAACGTCCTGACTTTC. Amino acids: CASSFLSGANVLTF.

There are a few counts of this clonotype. The CDR3 here is CASSLPAGAGEETQYF. The CDR3 nucleotides are TGTGCCAGCAGTTTACCGGCGGGAGCCGGGGAAGAGACCCAGTACTTC. The chain recombines TRBV28 with TRBJ2-5; TRBD2 agrees at 7 bases. The germline CDR1 and CDR2 sequences are MDHEN and SYDVKM. The CDR3 consists of 16 residues. The V segment lost 2 bases and the J segment 3 bases; nucleotides outside the gene matches: 9.

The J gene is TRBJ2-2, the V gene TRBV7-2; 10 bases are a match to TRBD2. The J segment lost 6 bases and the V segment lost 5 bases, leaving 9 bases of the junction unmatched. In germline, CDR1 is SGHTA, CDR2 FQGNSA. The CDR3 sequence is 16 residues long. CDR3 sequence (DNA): TGTGCCAGCAGCCAGACCTCTAGCGGGAGCGCCGGGGAGCTGTTTTTT. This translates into CASSQTSSGSAGELFF.